The 30 T cell receptor beta chains below come from one sample, sequenced in a study of identical twins. MiXCR, applied by TCRdb to the 5' RACE reads, yields one record per CDR3 protein. The sample shows a few hundred thousand distinct CDR3 sequences, roughly 15% of them seen only once. These data were also filed under a second study, of yellow fever vaccine responses in identical twins.

Sequencing used CD4+ T cells sorted from blood. The receptor source for this set is a woman under 30 in good health.

This clonotype was picked up a small number of times. The chain links TRBV28 to TRBJ1-5; D possibly corresponds to TRBD1 (5 bases). Per germline, CDR1 MDHEN and CDR2 SYDVKM. V gave up 6 bases and J gave up 0 bases, with 12 bases separating them. The CDR3 loop spans 15 amino acids. The CDR3 loop reads CASRRQGISNQPQHF. The DNA for the CDR3 is TGTGCCAGCAGACGTCAGGGTATTAGCAATCAGCCCCAGCATTTT.

This clonotype has more than one count but fewer than ten. The chain employs TRBV5-1 and TRBJ2-1; tentative D call: TRBD1 (6 bases). V lost 0 bases to trimming and J lost 3 bases, with 10 bases between them. Looked up from germline, CDR1 is SGHRS and CDR2 is YFSETQ. The CDR3 sequence is 15 residues long. CDR3 amino acids: CASSLEGDNYNEQFF. CDR3 DNA: TGCGCCAGCAGCTTGGAGGGGGACAACTACAATGAGCAGTTCTTC.

This clonotype came up a few times. The rearrangement links TRBV20-1 to TRBJ1-2; no firm D call. Per the germline V gene, CDR1 is DFQATT and CDR2 is SNEGSKA (reference sequence). CDR3 length: 12 amino acids. V dropped 6 bases and J dropped 0 bases, with 8 bases sitting between them. The chain's CDR3 is CSAAPTNYGYTF. DNA of the CDR3: TGCAGTGCGGCACCTACTAACTATGGCTACACCTTC.

The chain employs TRBV5-1 and TRBJ1-1, with TRBD1 matching over 10 bases. This CDR3 is 12 amino acids long. The germline gives CDR1 SGHRS, CDR2 YFSETQ. V shed 5 bases and J 7 bases; nucleotides not matched to a gene: 2. In nucleotides, the CDR3 is TGCGCCAGCAGGTGGGACAGGGGTGAAGCTTTCTTT. Residues: CASRWDRGEAFF.

The chain recombines TRBV2 with TRBJ1-1; 8 bases agree with TRBD1. CDR3 length: 14 residues. J lost 4 bases, V lost 9 bases, and 10 bases had no gene match. Germline CDR1 SNHLY, CDR2 FYNNEI. The CDR3 protein is CASTTATGATEAFF. The CDR3 DNA sequence: TGTGCCAGTACTACCGCGACAGGGGCCACTGAAGCTTTCTTT.

This clonotype was seen a few times. This rearrangement joins TRBV9 to TRBJ2-3; no clear D gene. Germline CDR1 reads SGDLS; CDR2 reads YYNGEE. The CDR3 contains 12 residues. The germline V and J ends were trimmed by 0 bases and 4 bases, with 3 bases remaining between them. The CDR3 DNA is TGTGCCAGCAGCGTAGAGGCAGATACGCAGTATTTT. The encoded protein is CASSVEADTQYF.

V gene TRBV5-1 combines with J gene TRBJ2-3; TRBD2 matches 8 bases. This CDR3 spans 16 amino acids. The junction had 3 bases not matched to a gene; V was cut back by 0 bases and J by 0 bases. The V gene's germline CDR1 is SGHRS and CDR2 YFSETQ. The CDR3 spells CASSLVSGGSTDTQYF. The CDR3 DNA reads as TGCGCCAGCAGCTTGGTGAGCGGGGGTAGCACAGATACGCAGTATTTT.

This clonotype showed up just a few times. The rearrangement joins TRBV28 to TRBJ2-1, with 16 bases matching TRBD2. This CDR3 comprises 19 residues. Germline-derived CDR1 and CDR2 are MDHEN and SYDVKM. Trimming at V came to 5 bases and at J to 3 bases, leaving 10 bases not matched to a gene. This CDR3 reads CASSPVGTSGRALYNEQFF. DNA for the CDR3: TGTGCCAGCAGTCCCGTCGGGACTAGCGGGAGGGCCCTCTACAATGAGCAGTTCTTC.

This clonotype was counted at least ten times. The CDR3: CASSLASPQSGETQYF. The CDR3 DNA is TGTGCCAGCAGCTTAGCGAGTCCGCAAAGTGGTGAGACCCAGTACTTC. The chain links TRBV7-6 to TRBJ2-5; D unresolved. CDR3 length equals 16 residues. Trimming removed 0 bases from V and 5 bases from J, with 16 bases in between. Germline lookup yields CDR1 SGHVS and CDR2 FNYEAQ.

This clonotype turned up a few times. This chain connects TRBV7-9 to TRBJ1-6; D is uncertain. The CDR3 runs to 15 residues. The ends were cut back, 3 bases at V and 9 bases at J, with 15 bases in the middle. Germline CDR1 and CDR2: SEHNR and FQNEAQ (reference sequence). As DNA, the CDR3 is TGTGCCAGCAGCTTCCCGACACTTGACGGTTCACCCCTCCACTTT. It is translated as CASSFPTLDGSPLHF.

The chain employs TRBV5-1 and TRBJ1-4; no firm D call. The germline V and J ends were trimmed by 1 base and 4 bases, with 8 bases remaining between them. This CDR3 comprises 14 residues. The germline V gene has CDR1 SGHRS and CDR2 YFSETQ. The CDR3: CASSLIDGNEKLFF. Written as DNA, the CDR3 is TGCGCCAGCAGCTTGATTGACGGTAATGAAAAACTGTTTTTT.

The gene calls are TRBV6-2 or TRBV6-3 and TRBJ2-1; 9 nucleotides agree with TRBD2. The CDR3 length is 14 residues. V lost 4 bases, J lost 8 bases, and 6 bases stayed unmatched. Germline V lookup: CDR1 MNHEY, CDR2 SVGEGT. The CDR3 loop is CASSWAGGPYEQFF. In DNA, the CDR3 is TGTGCCAGCAGTTGGGCGGGAGGGCCCTATGAGCAGTTCTTC.

The V gene is TRBV28, the J gene TRBJ2-4; TRBD1 matches 8 bases. Looked up from germline, CDR1 is MDHEN and CDR2 is SYDVKM. The CDR3 is 15 amino acids. Trimming at V came to 3 bases and at J to 1 base, leaving 2 bases not matched to a gene. The CDR3 loop is CASSFQGAAKNIQYF. In DNA form, the CDR3 reads TGTGCCAGCAGTTTCCAGGGGGCGGCCAAAAACATTCAGTACTTC.

Only a few counts were recorded for this clonotype. The chain links TRBV28 to TRBJ2-7, with D maybe TRBD2 (5 bases). The V gene lost 6 bases and the J gene lost 0 bases, with 12 bases spanning the gap. The CDR3 has 14 amino acids. Germline V gene lookup returns CDR1 MDHEN and CDR2 SYDVKM. The CDR3 nucleotides are TGTGCCAGCAGACGGACTGGCGTCTCCTACGAGCAGTACTTC. Translated: CASRRTGVSYEQYF.

This clonotype was recorded many times. The V call is TRBV3-1, the J call TRBJ2-7; D not resolved. Germline values: CDR1 LGHDT, CDR2 YNNKEL (reference sequence). The CDR3 spans 12 residues. V was shortened by 0 bases and J by 3 bases, with 3 bases between the two germline ends. This CDR3 reads CASSQEGYEQYF. CDR3 nucleotides: TGTGCCAGCAGCCAAGAGGGCTACGAGCAGTACTTC.

The CDR3 here is CASTSRAASGMADTQYF. For the CDR3, the DNA is TGCGCCAGCACCTCCCGAGCGGCTAGCGGGATGGCAGATACGCAGTATTTT. The chain has TRBV5-1 and TRBJ2-3; 9 bases match TRBD2. V lost 6 bases and J lost 4; bases outside the gene matches: 15. Per germline, CDR1 SGHRS and CDR2 YFSETQ. This CDR3 is built from 17 residues.

Many counts were recorded for this clonotype. The rearrangement joins TRBV12-3 or TRBV12-4 to TRBJ1-2; D perhaps matches TRBD1 (6 bases). The CDR3 has 14 residues. The V end lost 6 bases, the J end lost 8 bases, and 19 bases lay between the germline ends. For the CDR3, the DNA is TGTGCCAGCAGACTTACCAGGGGTACTAAAGGCTACACCTTC. This gives the protein CASRLTRGTKGYTF.

This clonotype has just a few counts. V is TRBV10-3 and J is TRBJ2-1, with D tentatively TRBD1 (5 bases). Germline V CDR1 and CDR2: ENHRY, SYGVKD. Trimming shortened V by 4 bases and J by 0 bases, and 13 bases separated the two germline ends. The CDR3 loop spans 16 amino acids. For the CDR3, the DNA is TGTGCCATCAGTGCTAGACAGCACAGCTCCTACAATGAGCAGTTCTTC. Protein: CAISARQHSSYNEQFF.

V gene TRBV28 combines with J gene TRBJ2-5, with D hard to call. Germline lookup yields CDR1 MDHEN and CDR2 SYDVKM. The ends were cut back, 5 bases at V and 5 bases at J, with 15 bases in the middle. This CDR3 has 14 amino acids. The CDR3 DNA reads as TGTGCCAGCAGTCCACCTCCGAGCAGGGAGACCCAGTACTTC. Translation gives CASSPPPSRETQYF.

In its sample, this clonotype was seen a few times. One end of the junction varies from germline; a read error may be responsible. The chain is built from TRBV28 and TRBJ2-1; no firm D call. The CDR3 sequence is 14 residues long. Germline values: CDR1 MDHEN, CDR2 SYDVKM. The CDR3 loop reads CASSSRPAVLVMVF. The CDR3 bases are TGTGCCAGCAGTTCCCGTCCGGCGGTGTTGGTGATGGTCTTC.

The rearrangement links TRBV20-1 to TRBJ2-2; D may be TRBD1 (6 bases). Trimming removed 1 base from V and 5 bases from J, with 11 bases in between. This CDR3 has 14 residues. CDR1 is DFQATT and CDR2 is SNEGSKA in the germline V gene (reference sequence). CDR3 sequence reads: CSARGRGSTGELFF. The DNA of the CDR3 is TGCAGTGCTAGAGGCAGGGGTTCAACCGGGGAGCTGTTTTTT.

This sequence joins TRBV10-3 and TRBJ2-3; 8 nucleotides line up with TRBD2. The CDR3 has 15 residues. Germline V gene sequence: CDR1 ENHRY, CDR2 SYGVKD. J was trimmed by 1 base and V by 7 bases; bases with no gene match: 7. The CDR3 is CAIKGLVEGTDTQYF. The CDR3 DNA sequence: TGTGCCATCAAGGGACTAGTTGAGGGCACAGATACGCAGTATTTT.

The chain uses TRBV10-2 and TRBJ2-1, with TRBD2 matching over 8 bases. Losses at the gene ends were 1 base for V and 9 bases for J; bases not matched to a gene: 8. Germline-derived CDR1 and CDR2 are WSHSY and SAAADI. The CDR3 contains 15 residues. DNA for the CDR3: TGCGCCAGCAGTGAGTATGCGGGAGGTGGTGGTGAGCAGTTCTTC. Its protein is CASSEYAGGGGEQFF.

This clonotype was recorded a few times. The gene calls are TRBV4-1 and TRBJ2-5; D unclear. V lost 1 base and J 0 bases, leaving 6 bases between the germline ends. Germline CDR1 and CDR2: MGHRA and YSYEKL. The CDR3 extends over 14 amino acids. The CDR3 reads CASSQGLNQETQYF. The CDR3 bases are TGCGCCAGCAGCCAAGGTCTAAACCAAGAGACCCAGTACTTC.

This clonotype was seen a few times. V gene TRBV20-1 combines with J gene TRBJ2-3; a weak D match, TRBD1 (6 bases). The CDR3 is 13 amino acids. V was cut by 5 bases and J by 2 bases, with 11 bases left in between. CDR1 is DFQATT, CDR2 SNEGSKA, per germline (reference sequence). The CDR3 bases are TGCAGTGCTTGGGACAAGATCACAGATACGCAGTATTTT. Translating gives CSAWDKITDTQYF.

This chain uses TRBV21-1 with TRBJ2-7; no DNA check was done on the table's D call, TRBD1. TRBV21-1 is reported as a pseudogene. The CDR3 length is 16 residues. The chain's CDR3 is CASPSTSGVGGYEQYF. DNA for the CDR3: TGTGCCAGCCCCTCCACCTCCGGGGTCGGGGGCTACGAGCAGTACTTC.

The chain carries TRBV15 and TRBJ1-1, with D maybe TRBD1 (6 bases). The CDR3 covers 14 residues. Trimming shortened V by 0 bases and J by 6 bases, and 11 bases separated the two germline ends. Germline V gives CDR1 LNHNV, CDR2 YYDKDF (reference sequence). CDR3 residues: CATSRDLEGAEAFF. For the CDR3, the DNA is TGTGCCACCAGCAGAGATCTGGAGGGGGCTGAAGCTTTCTTT.

This clonotype occurred a few times. The chain links TRBV3-1 to TRBJ2-5; perhaps TRBD2 as D (6 bases). With 1 base removed from V and 5 bases from J, the gap between germline ends came to 14 bases. The CDR3 is 15 amino acids. The V gene's germline CDR1 is LGHDT and CDR2 YNNKEL (reference sequence). CDR3 nucleotide sequence: TGTGCCAGCAGCCAAGGGACCAACCGGGGGGAGACCCAGTACTTC. Translation: CASSQGTNRGETQYF.

This clonotype was observed a handful of times. The chain has TRBV29-1 and TRBJ2-1, with 12 bases lining up with TRBD2. CDR1 and CDR2 (germline): SQVTM, ANQGSEA. The CDR3 consists of 15 residues. Unmatched junction bases numbered 7, after V lost 4 bases and J lost 6 bases. This CDR3 is CSVVLAGGLINEQFF. DNA of the CDR3: TGCAGCGTTGTTCTAGCGGGAGGGCTCATCAATGAGCAGTTCTTC.

The CDR3 coding sequence is TGTGCCAGTACGGGACTAGCGGTGACAGATACGCAGTATTTT. Protein sequence: CASTGLAVTDTQYF. V and J are TRBV28 and TRBJ2-3; 11 bases are shared with TRBD2. The germline V gene has CDR1 MDHEN and CDR2 SYDVKM. Losses at the gene ends were 9 bases for V and 3 bases for J; bases not matched to a gene: 5. The CDR3 runs to 14 residues.